The rows below give T cell receptor beta chains drawn from one sample of a study of CD8+ T cells in alopecia areata. TCRdb keeps only in-frame clones here, not all; method: immunoSEQ multiplex PCR. The sample includes roughly 76,000 clones, approximately 29% of them seen just once. The specimen comprised CD8+ T cells sorted from blood, sampled at week 4, from a patient treated with tofacitinib. The receptor set was obtained from a human donor with alopecia areata. The CDR3 runs from the conserved cysteine through the conserved F or W. Fields, in order: D gene, J gene, V gene, clone size, CDR3 DNA, CDR3 protein. D genes are given only for firm matches. Not all rows give a size; the values are once, few, many and, for expanded clones, a class.

- | TRBJ2-3 | TRBV28 | - | TGTGCCAGCAGGCCTAGCAGTCCACAACTACACACAGATACGCAGTATTTT | CASRPSSPQLHTDTQYF
TRBD2 | TRBJ2-5 | TRBV9 | - | TGTGCCAGCAGCGTGGGACTAGCGGGAGAGACGGAGACCCAGTACTTC | CASSVGLAGETETQYF
TRBD1 | TRBJ1-1 | TRBV25-1 | - | TGTGCCAGCAGTGAATTGACAGGGAGAGTCGCTGAAGCTTTCTTT | CASSELTGRVAEAFF
- | TRBJ2-1 | TRBV7-9 | many | TGTGCCAGCAGCTTACGTGTTAGCGATTACAATGAGCAGTTCTTC | CASSLRVSDYNEQFF
TRBD2 | TRBJ2-7 | TRBV10-3 | - | TGTGCCACTCATAGCGGGAGAGGATACGAGCAGTACTTC | CATHSGRGYEQYF
- | TRBJ2-5 | TRBV29-1 | - | TGCAGCGTTGATTGGCCTTGGGAGGAGACCCAGTACTTC | CSVDWPWEETQYF
TRBD2 | TRBJ2-1 | TRBV27 | - | TGTGCCAGCAGTGAAGCGGGAGGGGAGCAGTTCTTC | CASSEAGGEQFF
- | TRBJ2-7 | TRBV10-3 | many | TGTGCCATCAGTGAGGAGGAAACCTACGAGCAGTACTTC | CAISEEETYEQYF
TRBD2 | TRBJ2-3 | TRBV5-1 | - | TGCGCCAGCAGCTGGACTAGCGGAACCTCTAGCACAGATACGCAGTATTTT | CASSWTSGTSSTDTQYF
TRBD2 | TRBJ2-1 | TRBV29-1 | - | TGCAGCGTTGCCGGGACTAGCGGAGCTTACAATGAGCAGTTCTTC | CSVAGTSGAYNEQFF
- | TRBJ1-1 | TRBV29-1 | - | TGCAGCGTTGAATTGTACACTGAAGCTTTCTTT | CSVELYTEAFF
TRBD1 | TRBJ2-7 | TRBV29-1 | - | TGCAGCGTTGGGGACAGGGGGCCCACCTACGAGCAGTACTTC | CSVGDRGPTYEQYF
- | TRBJ1-2 | TRBV6-5 | few | TGTGCCAGCAGTTACCCAGGCTACTATGGCTACACCTTC | CASSYPGYYGYTF
TRBD2 | TRBJ2-7 | TRBV29-1 | - | TGCAGCGTTGAGACTAGCGGTTCCTACGAGCAGTACTTC | CSVETSGSYEQYF
- | TRBJ1-5 | TRBV29-1 | few | TGCAGCGTCGCAACAGGGACGAATCAGCCCCAGCATTTT | CSVATGTNQPQHF
TRBD2 | TRBJ2-7 | TRBV6-5 | - | TGTGCCAGCAGCTCCAGGGAGGGCTACGAGCAGTACTTC | CASSSREGYEQYF
TRBD1 | TRBJ2-5 | TRBV28 | - | TGTGCCAGCAGTACCGGTCGGACAGGAATGGAAGAGACCCAGTACTTC | CASSTGRTGMEETQYF
TRBD1 | TRBJ2-7 | TRBV30 | - | TGTGCCTGGAGTATAGGACAGGGGACCCCCTACGAGCAGTACTTC | CAWSIGQGTPYEQYF
- | TRBJ1-2 | TRBV14 | few | TGTGCCAGCAGCACCAGGGTGAACTATGGCTACACCTTC | CASSTRVNYGYTF
TRBD2 | TRBJ2-7 | TRBV29-1 | few | TGCAGCGTCGGACTAGCGGGAAGAACCTACGAGCAGTACTTC | CSVGLAGRTYEQYF
- | TRBJ2-3 | TRBV7-2 | - | TGTGCCAGCAGCTTAGCTTCGAAGGGAACAGATACGCAGTATTTT | CASSLASKGTDTQYF
TRBD2 | TRBJ2-7 | TRBV28 | few | TGTGCCAGCAGTTTATCCCCTAGCGGGGGATACGAGCAGTACTTC | CASSLSPSGGYEQYF
TRBD1 | TRBJ2-1 | TRBV4-1 | - | TGCGCCAGCAGCCACAAGGGACAGGGGAATCCCTACAATGAGCAGTTCTTC | CASSHKGQGNPYNEQFF
- | TRBJ2-5 | TRBV7-8 | - | TGTGCCAGCAGCAAGTACCAAGAGACCCAGTACTTC | CASSKYQETQYF
TRBD2 | TRBJ2-3 | TRBV2 | few | TGTGCCAGCAGGACCCCGGGACTAGCGGGAGGGCCGGGAGTATATACGCAGTATTTT | CASRTPGLAGGPGVYTQYF
- | TRBJ2-7 | TRBV13 | few | TGTGCCAGCAGTGACGAGCCTGGGGAGCAGTACTTC | CASSDEPGEQYF
- | TRBJ2-4 | TRBV23-1 | few | TGCGCCAGCAGTCAATCCCAAGGTTTGAAAAAAAACATTCAGTACTTC | CASSQSQGLKKNIQYF
TRBD1 | TRBJ2-7 | TRBV7-9 | once | TGTGCCAGCAGCCTCACAGGGGCGCGTGACGAGCAGTACTTC | CASSLTGARDEQYF
TRBD2 | TRBJ2-7 | TRBV2 | - | TGTGCCAGCAGTGACCGGGAGGCTGACGAGCAGTACTTC | CASSDREADEQYF
TRBD2 | TRBJ2-5 | TRBV9 | once | TGTGCCAGCAGCCTCTCAGGGACTATCCAAGAGACCCAGTACTTC | CASSLSGTIQETQYF